The entry that follows covers one T cell receptor (beta chain) sequence. The antigen is not known. The data are from a study of CXCR3-negative and CXCR3-positive naive CD8 T cells. Study results and limitations: Unlike memory cells, which differed, naive CXCR3-negative and CXCR3-positive cells had similar TRBV-TRBJ usage. Cryopreservation partially decreased CXCR3 expression, and most assays used fresh PBMCs. More hydrophobic TRB CDR3s occurred in CXCR3-positive than in CXCR3-negative naive cells.

The CDR3 has 11 residues. The authors prepared UMI-labeled TRB cDNA libraries by 5' RACE. TCRdb re-called the 5' RACE reads; every CDR3 protein appears as one record, without DNA. The table lists over 70,000 distinct CDR3 sequences. Sequenced sample: naive CXCR3- CD8+ T cells from blood. Subset reported: CD45RO-CCR7+CD27+CD95- naive CD8+ T cells lacking CXCR3 (TNR3-). The receptor was derived from a human donor in good health. Some clones in this sample may be carry-over from other donors' samples. The chain uses TRBV12-3 or TRBV12-4 and TRBJ2-2. The chain's CDR3 is CATAFTGELFF.